This T cell receptor (beta chain) was recovered during a study of cytomegalovirus exposure and HLA in healthy donors. Study as a whole: An early release of data contained tens of millions of unique TCRs, which came from HLA-typed donors. Clustering assigned about four fifths of the approximately 390 genotyped donors to the Caucasian-associated ancestry cluster. General study results and limits: TCR beta sequences numbering around 15,000 were associated with HLA alleles at 0.05 false discovery rate in a later analysis.

Germline CDR1 SNHLY, CDR2 FYNNEI. CDR3 length: 15 residues. V shed 6 bases and J 5 bases; nucleotides not matched to a gene: 12. PCR involved 60 Vbeta and 13 Jbeta primers. Here immunoSEQ multiplex PCR was the method, and the copy in TCRdb shows in-frame clones only, minus some. The table records around 210,000 clones, 70% to 90% of them present only once. This clone was counted between two and nine times. Antigen unknown. Sequencing input: PBMCs. V and J are TRBV2 and TRBJ2-7, with TRBD2 identical over 8 bases. This receptor was taken from a girl aged 2 to 10 in good health and CMV-seronegative. The CDR3 region is CASRFRTSTTNEQYF. The CDR3 DNA reads as TGTGCCAGCAGGTTCAGGACTAGCACTACGAACGAGCAGTACTTC.